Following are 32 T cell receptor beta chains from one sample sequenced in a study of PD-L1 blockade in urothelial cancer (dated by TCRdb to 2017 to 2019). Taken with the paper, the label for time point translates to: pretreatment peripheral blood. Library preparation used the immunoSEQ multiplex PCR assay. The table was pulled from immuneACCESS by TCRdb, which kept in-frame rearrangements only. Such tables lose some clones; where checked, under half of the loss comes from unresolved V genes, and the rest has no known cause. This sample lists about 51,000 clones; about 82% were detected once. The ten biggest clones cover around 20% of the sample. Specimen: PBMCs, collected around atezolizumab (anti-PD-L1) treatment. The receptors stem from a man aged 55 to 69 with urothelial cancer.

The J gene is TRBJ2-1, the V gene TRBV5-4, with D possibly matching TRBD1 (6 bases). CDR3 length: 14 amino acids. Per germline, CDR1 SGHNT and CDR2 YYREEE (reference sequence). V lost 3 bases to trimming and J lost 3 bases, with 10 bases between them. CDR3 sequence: CASSSQGNYNEQFF. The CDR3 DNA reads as TGTGCCAGCAGCTCACAGGGTAACTACAATGAGCAGTTCTTC.

CDR3 DNA: TGTGCCAGCCTACTTCCGGGACAGTATGTAAGGCAGCCCCAGCATTTT. It translates to CASLLPGQYVRQPQHF. V and J are TRBV21-1 and TRBJ1-5; the tabulated D call, TRBD1, remains unverified against the DNA. TRBV21-1 is classified as a pseudogene. The CDR3 spans 16 residues.

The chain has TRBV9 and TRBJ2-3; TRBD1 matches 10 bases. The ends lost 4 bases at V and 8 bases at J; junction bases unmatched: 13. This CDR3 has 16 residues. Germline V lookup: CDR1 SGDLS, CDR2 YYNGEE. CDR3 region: CASSRGTGELEGTQYF. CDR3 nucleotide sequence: TGTGCCAGCAGCCGGGGGACAGGGGAACTCGAAGGTACGCAGTATTTT.

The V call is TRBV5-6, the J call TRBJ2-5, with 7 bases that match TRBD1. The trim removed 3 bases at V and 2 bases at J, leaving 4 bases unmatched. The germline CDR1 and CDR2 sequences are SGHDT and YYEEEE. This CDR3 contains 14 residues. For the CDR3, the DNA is TGTGCCAGCAGCTCGGGACAGCCTCAAGAGACCCAGTACTTC. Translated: CASSSGQPQETQYF.

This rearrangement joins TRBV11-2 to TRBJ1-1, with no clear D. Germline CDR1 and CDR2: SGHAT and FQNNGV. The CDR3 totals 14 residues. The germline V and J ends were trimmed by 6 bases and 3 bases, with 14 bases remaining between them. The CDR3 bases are TGTGCCAGCAGTTCGACTCCGGATCACACTGAAGCTTTCTTT. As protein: CASSSTPDHTEAFF.

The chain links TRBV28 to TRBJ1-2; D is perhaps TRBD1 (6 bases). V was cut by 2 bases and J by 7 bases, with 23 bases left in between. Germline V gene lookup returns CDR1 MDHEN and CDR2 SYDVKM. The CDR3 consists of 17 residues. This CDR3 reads CASSLKWSGQGFGGYTF. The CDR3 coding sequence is TGTGCCAGCAGTTTAAAATGGAGTGGGCAGGGGTTTGGTGGCTACACCTTC.

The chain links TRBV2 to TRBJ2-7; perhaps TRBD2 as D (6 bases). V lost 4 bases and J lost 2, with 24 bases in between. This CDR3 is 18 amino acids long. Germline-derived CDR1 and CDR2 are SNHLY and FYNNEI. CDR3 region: CASSVTLGGVQPTYEQYF. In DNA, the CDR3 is TGTGCCAGCAGTGTTACACTAGGCGGGGTTCAACCTACCTACGAGCAGTACTTC. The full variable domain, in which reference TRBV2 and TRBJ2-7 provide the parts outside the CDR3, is EPEVTQTPSHQVTQMGQEVILRCVPISNHLYFYWYRQILGQKVEFLVSFYNNEISEKSEIFDDQFSVERPDGSNFTLKIRSTKLEDSAMYFCASSVTLGGVQPTYEQYFGPGTRLTVT.

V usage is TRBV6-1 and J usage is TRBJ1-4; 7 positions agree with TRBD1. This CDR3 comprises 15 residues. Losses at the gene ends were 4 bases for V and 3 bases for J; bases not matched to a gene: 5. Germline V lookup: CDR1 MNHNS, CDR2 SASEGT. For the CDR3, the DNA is TGTGCCAGCAGTGTCGGCAGGGGGGCTAATGAAAAACTGTTTTTT. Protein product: CASSVGRGANEKLFF.

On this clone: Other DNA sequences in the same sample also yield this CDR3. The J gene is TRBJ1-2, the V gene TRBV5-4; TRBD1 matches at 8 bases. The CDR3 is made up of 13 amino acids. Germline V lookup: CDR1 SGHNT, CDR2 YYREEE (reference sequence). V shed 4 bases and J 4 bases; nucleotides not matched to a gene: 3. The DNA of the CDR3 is TGTGCCAGCAGCCCCGGACAGGGCTATGGCTACACCTTC. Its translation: CASSPGQGYGYTF.

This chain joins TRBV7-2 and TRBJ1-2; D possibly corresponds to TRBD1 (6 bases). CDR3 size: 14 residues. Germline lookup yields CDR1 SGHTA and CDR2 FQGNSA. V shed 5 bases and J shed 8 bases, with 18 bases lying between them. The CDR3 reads CASSNTGSNSGYTF. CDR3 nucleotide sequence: TGTGCCAGCAGCAATACAGGGTCTAATAGCGGCTACACCTTC.

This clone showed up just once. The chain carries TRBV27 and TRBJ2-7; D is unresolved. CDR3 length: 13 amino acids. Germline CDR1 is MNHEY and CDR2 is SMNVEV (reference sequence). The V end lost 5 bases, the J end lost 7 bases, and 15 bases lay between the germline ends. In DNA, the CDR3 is TGTGCCAGCAGTAGAGACTTCCCACCAGAGCAGTACTTC. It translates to CASSRDFPPEQYF.

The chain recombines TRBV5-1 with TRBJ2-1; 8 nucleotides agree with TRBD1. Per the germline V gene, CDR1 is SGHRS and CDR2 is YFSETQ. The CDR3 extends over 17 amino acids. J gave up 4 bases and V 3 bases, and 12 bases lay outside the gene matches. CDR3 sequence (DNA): TGCGCCAGCAGCTGGGGCGGGGCAGGGGGCCTGTACAATGAGCAGTTCTTC. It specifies CASSWGGAGGLYNEQFF.

The CDR3 loop reads CASSYDGKRRYNEQFF. CDR3 DNA: TGTGCCAGCAGTTACGACGGAAAAAGGCGGTACAATGAGCAGTTCTTC. The chain is built from TRBV6-5 and TRBJ2-1; D is undetermined. The CDR3 runs to 16 residues. Between the trimmed V and J ends, which lost 2 bases and 4 bases, there was a span of 15 bases. Germline values: CDR1 MNHEY, CDR2 SVGAGI.

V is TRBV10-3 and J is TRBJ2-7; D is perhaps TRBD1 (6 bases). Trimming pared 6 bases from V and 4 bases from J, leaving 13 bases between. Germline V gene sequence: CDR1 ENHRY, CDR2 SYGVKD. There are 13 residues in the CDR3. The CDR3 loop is CAIRDPQGYEQYF. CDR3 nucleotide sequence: TGTGCCATCAGAGACCCCCAGGGGTACGAGCAGTACTTC.

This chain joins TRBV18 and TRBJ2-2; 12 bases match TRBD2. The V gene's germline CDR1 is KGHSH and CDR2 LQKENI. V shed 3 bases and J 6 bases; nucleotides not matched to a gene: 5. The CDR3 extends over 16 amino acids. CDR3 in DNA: TGTGCCAGCTCACCGACTAGCGGGAGAGGTGCCGGGGAGCTGTTTTTT. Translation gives CASSPTSGRGAGELFF.

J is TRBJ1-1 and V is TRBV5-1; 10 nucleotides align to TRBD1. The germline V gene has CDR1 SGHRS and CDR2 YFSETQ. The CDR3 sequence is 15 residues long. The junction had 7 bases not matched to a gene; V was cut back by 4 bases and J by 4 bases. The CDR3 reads CASSQPTGGGTEAFF. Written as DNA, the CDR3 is TGCGCCAGCAGCCAACCGACAGGGGGCGGCACTGAAGCTTTCTTT. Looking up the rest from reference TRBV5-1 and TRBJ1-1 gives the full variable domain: KAGVTQTPRYLIKTRGQQVTLSCSPISGHRSVSWYQQTPGQGLQFLFEYFSETQRNKGNFPGRFSGRQFSNSRSEMNVSTLELGDSALYLCASSQPTGGGTEAFFGQGTRLTVV.

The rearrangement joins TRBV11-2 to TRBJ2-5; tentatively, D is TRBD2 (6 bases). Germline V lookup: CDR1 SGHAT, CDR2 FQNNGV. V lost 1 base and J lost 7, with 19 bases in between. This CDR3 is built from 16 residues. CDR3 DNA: TGTGCCAGCAGCTTAGTCACAGCGGGCCCCCGGTGGACCCAGTACTTC. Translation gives CASSLVTAGPRWTQYF.

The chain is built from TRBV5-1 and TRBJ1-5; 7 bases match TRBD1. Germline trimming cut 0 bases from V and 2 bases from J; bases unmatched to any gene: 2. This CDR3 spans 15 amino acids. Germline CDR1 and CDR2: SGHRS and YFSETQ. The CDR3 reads CASSLGQGGNQPQHF. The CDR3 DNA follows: TGCGCCAGCAGCTTGGGGCAGGGGGGCAATCAGCCCCAGCATTTT.

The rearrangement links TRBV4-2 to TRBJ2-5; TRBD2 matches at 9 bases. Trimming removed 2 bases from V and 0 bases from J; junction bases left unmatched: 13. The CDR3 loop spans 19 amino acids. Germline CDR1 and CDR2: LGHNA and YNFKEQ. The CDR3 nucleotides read TGTGCCAGCAGCCAACGGTGGCTAGCGGGGCAGGTCCACCAAGAGACCCAGTACTTC. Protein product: CASSQRWLAGQVHQETQYF.

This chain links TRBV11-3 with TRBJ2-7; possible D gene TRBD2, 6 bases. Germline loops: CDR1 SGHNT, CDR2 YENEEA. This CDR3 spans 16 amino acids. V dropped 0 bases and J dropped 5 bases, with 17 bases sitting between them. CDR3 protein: CASSLDGGTMPHEQYF. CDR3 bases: TGTGCCAGCAGCTTAGATGGGGGGACGATGCCCCACGAGCAGTACTTC.

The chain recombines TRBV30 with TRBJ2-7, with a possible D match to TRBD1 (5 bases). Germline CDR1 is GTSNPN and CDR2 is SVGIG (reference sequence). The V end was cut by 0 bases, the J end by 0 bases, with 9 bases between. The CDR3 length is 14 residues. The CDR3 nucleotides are TGTGCCTGGAGTGTATACAGGATCTCCTACGAGCAGTACTTC. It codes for CAWSVYRISYEQYF.

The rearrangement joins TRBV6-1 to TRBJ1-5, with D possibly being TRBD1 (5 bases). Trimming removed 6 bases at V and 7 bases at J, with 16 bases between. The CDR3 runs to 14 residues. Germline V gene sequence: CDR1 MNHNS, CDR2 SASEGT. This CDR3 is CASRVWGPGQPQHF. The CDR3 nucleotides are TGTGCCAGCAGGGTTTGGGGCCCTGGCCAGCCCCAGCATTTT.

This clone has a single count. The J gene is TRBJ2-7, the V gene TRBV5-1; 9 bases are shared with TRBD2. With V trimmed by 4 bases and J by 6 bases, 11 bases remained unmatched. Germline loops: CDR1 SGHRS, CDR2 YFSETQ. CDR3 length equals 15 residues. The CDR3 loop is CASSTLAGASGEQYF. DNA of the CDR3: TGCGCCAGCAGCACATTAGCGGGAGCCTCTGGCGAGCAGTACTTC. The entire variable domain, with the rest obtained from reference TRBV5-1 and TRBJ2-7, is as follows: KAGVTQTPRYLIKTRGQQVTLSCSPISGHRSVSWYQQTPGQGLQFLFEYFSETQRNKGNFPGRFSGRQFSNSRSEMNVSTLELGDSALYLCASSTLAGASGEQYFGPGTRLTVT.

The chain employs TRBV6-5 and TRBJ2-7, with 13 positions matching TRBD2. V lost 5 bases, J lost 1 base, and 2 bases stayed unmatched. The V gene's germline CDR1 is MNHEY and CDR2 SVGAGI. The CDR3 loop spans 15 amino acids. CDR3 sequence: CASSRTSGSSYEQYF. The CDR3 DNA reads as TGTGCCAGCAGTCGGACTAGCGGGAGTTCCTACGAGCAGTACTTC.

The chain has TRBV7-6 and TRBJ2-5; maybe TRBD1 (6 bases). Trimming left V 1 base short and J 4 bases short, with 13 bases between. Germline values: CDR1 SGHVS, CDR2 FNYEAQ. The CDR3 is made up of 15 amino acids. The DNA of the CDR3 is TGTGCCAGCAGCTTAGTACAGGGTAGGCGAGAGACCCAGTACTTC. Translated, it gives CASSLVQGRRETQYF.

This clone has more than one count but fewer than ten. This chain's CDR3 is CAWSLGVVESPLHF. In DNA form, the CDR3 reads TGTGCCTGGAGTTTAGGGGTTGTAGAGTCACCCCTCCACTTT. This sequence joins TRBV30 and TRBJ1-6; D might be TRBD1 (5 bases). This CDR3 region has 14 residues. Trimming left V 2 bases short and J 10 bases short, with 15 bases between. CDR1 is GTSNPN and CDR2 is SVGIG in the germline V gene (reference sequence).

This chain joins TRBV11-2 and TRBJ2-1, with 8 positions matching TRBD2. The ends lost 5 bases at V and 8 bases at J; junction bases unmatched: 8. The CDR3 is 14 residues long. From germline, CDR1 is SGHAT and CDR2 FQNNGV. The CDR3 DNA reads TGTGCCAGCAGCCACGGCAGCGGGAGTCATGAGCAGTTCTTC. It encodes CASSHGSGSHEQFF.

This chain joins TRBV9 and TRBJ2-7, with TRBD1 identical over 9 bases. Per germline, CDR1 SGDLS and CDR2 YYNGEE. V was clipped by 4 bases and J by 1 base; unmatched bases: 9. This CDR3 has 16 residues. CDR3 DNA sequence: TGTGCCAGCAGCTCATCGGACAGGGGACCTTCCTACGAGCAGTACTTC. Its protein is CASSSSDRGPSYEQYF.

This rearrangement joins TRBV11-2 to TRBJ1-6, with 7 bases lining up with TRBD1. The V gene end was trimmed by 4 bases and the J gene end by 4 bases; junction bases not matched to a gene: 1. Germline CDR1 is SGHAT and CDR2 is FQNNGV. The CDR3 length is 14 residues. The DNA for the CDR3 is TGTGCCAGCAGCTCGGGACAGTATAATTCACCCCTCCACTTT. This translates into CASSSGQYNSPLHF.

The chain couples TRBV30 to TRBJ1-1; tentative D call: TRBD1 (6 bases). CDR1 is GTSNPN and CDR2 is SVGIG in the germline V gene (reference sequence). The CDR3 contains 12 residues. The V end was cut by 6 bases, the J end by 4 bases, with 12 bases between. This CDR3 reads CACGRGATEAFF. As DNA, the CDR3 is TGTGCCTGCGGCAGGGGTGCCACTGAAGCTTTCTTT. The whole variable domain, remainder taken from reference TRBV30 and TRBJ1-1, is SQTIHQWPATLVQPVGSPLSLECTVEGTSNPNLYWYRQAAGRGLQLLFYSVGIGQISSEVPQNLSASRPQDRQFILSSKKLLLSDSGFYLCACGRGATEAFFGQGTRLTVV.

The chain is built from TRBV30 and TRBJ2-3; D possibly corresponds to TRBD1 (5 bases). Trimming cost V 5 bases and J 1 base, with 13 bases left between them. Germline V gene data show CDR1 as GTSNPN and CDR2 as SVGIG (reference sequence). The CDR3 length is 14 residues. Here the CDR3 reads CAWDQGKGTDTQYF. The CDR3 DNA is TGTGCCTGGGATCAGGGAAAGGGCACAGATACGCAGTATTTT.

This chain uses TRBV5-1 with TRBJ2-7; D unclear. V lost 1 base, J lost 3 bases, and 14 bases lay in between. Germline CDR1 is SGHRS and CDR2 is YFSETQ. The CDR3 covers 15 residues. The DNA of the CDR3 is TGCGCCAGCAGCTTGTATGGAGAGGCGAGCTACGAGCAGTACTTC. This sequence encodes CASSLYGEASYEQYF.